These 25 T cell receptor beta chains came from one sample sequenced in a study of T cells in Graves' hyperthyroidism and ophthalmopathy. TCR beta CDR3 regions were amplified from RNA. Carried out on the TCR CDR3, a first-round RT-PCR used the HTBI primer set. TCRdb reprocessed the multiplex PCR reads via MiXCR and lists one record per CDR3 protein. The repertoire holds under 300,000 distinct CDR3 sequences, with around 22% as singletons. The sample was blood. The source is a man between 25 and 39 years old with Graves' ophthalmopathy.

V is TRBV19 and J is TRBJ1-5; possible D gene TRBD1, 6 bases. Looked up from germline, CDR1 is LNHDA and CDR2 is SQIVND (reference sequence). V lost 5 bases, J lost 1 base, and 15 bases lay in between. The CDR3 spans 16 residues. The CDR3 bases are TGTGCCAGTAGTTCCCCTGGGGGCGGGAGCAATCAGCCCCAGCATTTT. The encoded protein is CASSSPGGGSNQPQHF.

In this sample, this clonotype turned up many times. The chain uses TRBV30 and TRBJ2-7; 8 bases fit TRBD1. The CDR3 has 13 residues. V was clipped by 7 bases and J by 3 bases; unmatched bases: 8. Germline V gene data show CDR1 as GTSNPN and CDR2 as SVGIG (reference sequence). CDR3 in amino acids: CALAGDRYYEQYF. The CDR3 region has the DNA TGTGCCTTGGCCGGGGACAGGTACTACGAGCAGTACTTC.

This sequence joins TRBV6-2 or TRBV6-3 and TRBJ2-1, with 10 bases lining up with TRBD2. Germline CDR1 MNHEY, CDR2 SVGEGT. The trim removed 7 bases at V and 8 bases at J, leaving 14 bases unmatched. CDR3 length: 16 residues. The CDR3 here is CASTPTGLAGGYEQFF. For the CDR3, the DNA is TGTGCCAGCACTCCAACCGGTTTAGCGGGAGGCTATGAGCAGTTCTTC.

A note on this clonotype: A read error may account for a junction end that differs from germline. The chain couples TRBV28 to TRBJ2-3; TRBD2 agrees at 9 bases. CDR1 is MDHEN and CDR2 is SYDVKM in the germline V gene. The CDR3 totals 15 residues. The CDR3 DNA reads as TGTGCCAGCACTTTAGCGGGAGTGGTGGCAGATACGCAGTATTTT. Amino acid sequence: CASTLAGVVADTQYF.

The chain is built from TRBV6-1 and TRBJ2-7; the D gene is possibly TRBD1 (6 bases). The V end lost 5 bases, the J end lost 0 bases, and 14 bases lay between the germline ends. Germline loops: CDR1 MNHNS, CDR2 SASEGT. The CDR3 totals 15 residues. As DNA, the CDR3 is TGTGCCAGCAGTCCACAGGACAGTTACTCCTACGAGCAGTACTTC. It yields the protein CASSPQDSYSYEQYF.

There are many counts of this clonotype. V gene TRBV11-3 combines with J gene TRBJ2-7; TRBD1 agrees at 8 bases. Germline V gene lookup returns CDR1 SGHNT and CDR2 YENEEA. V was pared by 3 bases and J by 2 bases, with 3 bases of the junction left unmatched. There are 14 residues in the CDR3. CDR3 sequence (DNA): TGTGCCAGCAGCTTCGACAGGGGAGCCTACGAGCAGTACTTC. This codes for CASSFDRGAYEQYF.

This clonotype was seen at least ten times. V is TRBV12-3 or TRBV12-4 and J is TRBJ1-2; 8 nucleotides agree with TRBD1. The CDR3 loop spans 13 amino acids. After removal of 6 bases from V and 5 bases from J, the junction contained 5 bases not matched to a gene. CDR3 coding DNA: TGTGCCAGCAGCCCTAACAGGGGGTATGGCTACACCTTC. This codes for CASSPNRGYGYTF.

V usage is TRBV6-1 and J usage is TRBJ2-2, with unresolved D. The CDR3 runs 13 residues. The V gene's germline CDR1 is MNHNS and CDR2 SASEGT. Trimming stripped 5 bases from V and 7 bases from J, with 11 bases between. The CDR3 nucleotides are TGTGCCAGCAGTCGCCAGAGTGGCGGGGAGCTGTTTTTT. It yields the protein CASSRQSGGELFF.

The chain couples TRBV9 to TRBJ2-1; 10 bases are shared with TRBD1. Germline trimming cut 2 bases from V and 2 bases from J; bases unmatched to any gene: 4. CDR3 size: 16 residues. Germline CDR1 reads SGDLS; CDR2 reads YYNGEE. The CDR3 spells CASSVPGQGTYNEQFF. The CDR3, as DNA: TGTGCCAGCAGCGTCCCGGGACAGGGGACCTACAATGAGCAGTTCTTC.

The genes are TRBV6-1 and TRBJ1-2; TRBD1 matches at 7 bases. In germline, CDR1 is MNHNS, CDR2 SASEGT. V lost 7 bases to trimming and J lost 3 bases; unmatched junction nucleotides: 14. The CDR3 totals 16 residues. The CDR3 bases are TGTGCCAGCACTCAACTTCCCGGCAGGGGGGACTATGGCTACACCTTC. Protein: CASTQLPGRGDYGYTF.

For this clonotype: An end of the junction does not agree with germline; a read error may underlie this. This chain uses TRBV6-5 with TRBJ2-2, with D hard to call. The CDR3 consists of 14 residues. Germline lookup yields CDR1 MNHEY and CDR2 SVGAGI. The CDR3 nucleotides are TGTGCCAGCACTTACGTGTTGAGCACCGGGGAGCTGTTTTTT. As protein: CASTYVLSTGELFF.

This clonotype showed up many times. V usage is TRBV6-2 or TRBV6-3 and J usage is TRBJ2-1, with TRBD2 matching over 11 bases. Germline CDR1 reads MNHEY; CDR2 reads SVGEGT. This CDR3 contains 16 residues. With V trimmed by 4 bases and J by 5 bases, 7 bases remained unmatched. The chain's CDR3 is CASSSYSGRVHNEQFF. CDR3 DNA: TGTGCCAGCAGTTCCTATAGCGGGAGGGTACACAATGAGCAGTTCTTC.

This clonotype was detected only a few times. The CDR3 reads CASSLGTGVHEQYF. The CDR3 nucleotides read TGCGCCAGCAGCTTGGGGACAGGGGTCCACGAGCAGTACTTC. The chain is built from TRBV5-1 and TRBJ2-7; 9 nucleotides match TRBD1. CDR3 length: 14 amino acids. Unmatched junction bases numbered 3, after V lost 0 bases and J lost 5 bases. Germline lookup yields CDR1 SGHRS and CDR2 YFSETQ.

CDR3 sequence (DNA): TGTGCCATCAGCCCCCGGGAAGGGCCCAGTGAGCAGTTCTTC. This gives the protein CAISPREGPSEQFF. The chain couples TRBV10-3 to TRBJ2-1; a weak D match, TRBD2 (5 bases). The CDR3 totals 14 residues. Germline V gene sequence: CDR1 ENHRY, CDR2 SYGVKD. Trimming took off 6 bases at V and 9 bases at J, with 18 bases between the two ends.

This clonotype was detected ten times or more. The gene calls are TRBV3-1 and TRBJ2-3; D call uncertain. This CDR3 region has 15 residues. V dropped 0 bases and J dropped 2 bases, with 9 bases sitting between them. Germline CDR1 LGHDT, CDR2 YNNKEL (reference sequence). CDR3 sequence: CASSQDGLLTDTQYF. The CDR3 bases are TGTGCCAGCAGCCAAGATGGCCTCCTCACAGATACGCAGTATTTT.

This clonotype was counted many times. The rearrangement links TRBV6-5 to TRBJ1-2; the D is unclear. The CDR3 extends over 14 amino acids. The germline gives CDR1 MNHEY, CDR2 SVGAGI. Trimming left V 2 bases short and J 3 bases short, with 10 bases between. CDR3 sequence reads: CASSYRPLDYGYTF. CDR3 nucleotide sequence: TGTGCCAGCAGTTACAGGCCGTTAGACTATGGCTACACCTTC.

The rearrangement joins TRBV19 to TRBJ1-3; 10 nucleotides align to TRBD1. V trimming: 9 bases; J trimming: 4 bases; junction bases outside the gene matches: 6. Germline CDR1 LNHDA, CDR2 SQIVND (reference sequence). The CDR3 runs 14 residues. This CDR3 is CASKGQGQGNTIYF. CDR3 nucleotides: TGTGCCAGCAAGGGACAGGGGCAGGGAAACACCATATATTTT.

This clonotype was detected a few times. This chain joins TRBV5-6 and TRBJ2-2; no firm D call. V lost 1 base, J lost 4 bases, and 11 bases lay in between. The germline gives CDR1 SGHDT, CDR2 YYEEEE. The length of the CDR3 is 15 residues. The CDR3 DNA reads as TGTGCCAGCAGCTTGTACGTCCAGAGCACCGGGGAGCTGTTTTTT. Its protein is CASSLYVQSTGELFF.

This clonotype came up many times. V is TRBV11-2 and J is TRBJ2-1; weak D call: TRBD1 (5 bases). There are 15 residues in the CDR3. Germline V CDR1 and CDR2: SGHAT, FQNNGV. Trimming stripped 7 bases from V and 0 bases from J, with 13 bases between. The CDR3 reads CASKRLDSSYNEQFF. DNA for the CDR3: TGTGCCAGCAAAAGGCTCGACAGCTCCTACAATGAGCAGTTCTTC.

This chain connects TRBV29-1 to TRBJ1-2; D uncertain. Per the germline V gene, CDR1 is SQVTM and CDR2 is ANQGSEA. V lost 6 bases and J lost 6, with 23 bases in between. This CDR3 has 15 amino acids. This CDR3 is CSVTPRRNNFHGYTF. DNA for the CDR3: TGCAGCGTGACCCCCCGCCGGAACAACTTTCATGGCTACACCTTC.

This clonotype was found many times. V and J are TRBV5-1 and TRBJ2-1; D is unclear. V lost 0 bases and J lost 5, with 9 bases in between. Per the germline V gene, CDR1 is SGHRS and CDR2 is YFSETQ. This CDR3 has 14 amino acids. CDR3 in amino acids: CASSLAGFNNEQFF. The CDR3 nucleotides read TGCGCCAGCAGCTTGGCCGGTTTTAACAATGAGCAGTTCTTC.

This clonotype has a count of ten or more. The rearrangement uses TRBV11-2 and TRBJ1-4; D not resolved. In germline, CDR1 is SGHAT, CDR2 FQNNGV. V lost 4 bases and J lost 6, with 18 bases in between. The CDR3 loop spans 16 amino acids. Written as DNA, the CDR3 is TGTGCCAGCAGCTCGTATGGACCGGGCTCCGATGAAAAACTGTTTTTT. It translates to CASSSYGPGSDEKLFF.

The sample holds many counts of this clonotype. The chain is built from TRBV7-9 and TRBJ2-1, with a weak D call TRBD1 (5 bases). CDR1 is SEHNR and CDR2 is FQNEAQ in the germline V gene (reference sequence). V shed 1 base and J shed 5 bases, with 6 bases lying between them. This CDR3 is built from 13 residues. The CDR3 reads CASSLGQHNEQFF. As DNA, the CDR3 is TGTGCCAGCAGCTTAGGACAGCACAATGAGCAGTTCTTC.

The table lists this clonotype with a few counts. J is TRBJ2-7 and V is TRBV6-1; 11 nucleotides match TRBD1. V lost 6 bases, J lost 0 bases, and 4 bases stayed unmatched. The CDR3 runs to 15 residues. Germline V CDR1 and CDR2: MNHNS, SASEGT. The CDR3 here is CASRSGTGGSYEQYF. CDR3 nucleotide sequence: TGTGCCAGCAGATCCGGGACAGGGGGCTCCTACGAGCAGTACTTC.

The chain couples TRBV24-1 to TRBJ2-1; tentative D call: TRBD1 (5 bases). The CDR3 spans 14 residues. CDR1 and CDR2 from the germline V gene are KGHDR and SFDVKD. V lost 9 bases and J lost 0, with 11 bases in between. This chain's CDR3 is CATGAVSSYNEQFF. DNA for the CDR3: TGTGCCACCGGGGCGGTTAGCTCCTACAATGAGCAGTTCTTC.